The rows below give T cell receptor beta chains drawn from one sample of a study of beta chain features in type 1 diabetes. Generated by immunoSEQ multiplex PCR, the TCRdb table keeps only in-frame clones and is missing some. The table lists 680,000 or so clones, around 15% of them singletons, with 0.022% in the top ten. Material: naive CD4+ T cells from blood. These receptors were taken from a man aged 18 to 29 with type 1 diabetes. The CDR3 runs from the conserved cysteine through the conserved F or W. Fields, in order: D gene, V gene, J gene, clone size, CDR3 protein, CDR3 DNA. A D gene is named only where the DNA matches it firmly. Where a row states a size, it is once, few, many or the class of an expanded clone; other rows omit it.

NA	TRBV19	TRBJ2-1	NA	CASSIAKVGEQFF	TGTGCCAGTAGTATAGCGAAGGTCGGGGAGCAGTTCTTC
NA	TRBV29-1	TRBJ2-2	few	CSVGKARGHTGELFF	TGCAGCGTTGGAAAGGCGCGGGGGCACACCGGGGAGCTGTTTTTT
TRBD2	TRBV11-2	TRBJ2-3	NA	CASRATSGGTTDTQYF	TGTGCCAGCAGAGCGACTAGCGGGGGAACCACAGATACGCAGTATTTT
TRBD1	TRBV7-9	TRBJ2-3	NA	CASSFIRKGQGIADTQYF	TGTGCCAGCAGCTTTATCAGGAAGGGACAGGGGATAGCAGATACGCAGTATTTT
NA	TRBV7-9	TRBJ1-1	few	CASPPAGVGSNTEAFF	TGTGCCAGCCCCCCGGCGGGGGTAGGATCGAACACTGAAGCTTTCTTT
NA	TRBV9	TRBJ1-2	few	CASSGQGYGYTF	TGTGCCAGCAGCGGGCAGGGCTATGGCTACACCTTC
NA	TRBV21-1	TRBJ2-7	few	CASRTLGDRAYEQYF	TGTGCCAGCAGGACCCTGGGAGACCGAGCCTACGAGCAGTACTTC
NA	TRBV7-2	TRBJ2-4	NA	CASSPSSGGSENIQYF	TGTGCCAGCAGCCCGAGTTCGGGGGGCAGCGAAAACATTCAGTACTTC
NA	TRBV9	TRBJ1-4	few	CASSVDLGGGEKLFF	TGTGCCAGCAGCGTAGATCTGGGAGGCGGGGAAAAACTGTTTTTT
NA	TRBV5-8	TRBJ1-1	few	CASSRWTKSTEAFF	TGTGCCAGCAGCCGCTGGACCAAGAGTACTGAAGCTTTCTTT
NA	TRBV2	TRBJ1-1	few	CASIREGAGTEAFF	TGTGCCAGCATTCGGGAAGGGGCGGGGACTGAAGCTTTCTTT
TRBD1	TRBV4-1	TRBJ2-1	NA	CASSLRMDRASNEQFF	TGCGCCAGCAGCCTTAGAATGGACAGGGCATCCAATGAGCAGTTCTTC
NA	TRBV6-1	TRBJ1-4	few	CASTPRSTNEKLFF	TGTGCCAGCACCCCGAGATCAACTAATGAAAAACTGTTTTTT
NA	TRBV30	TRBJ1-1	few	CAYRVVTEAFF	TGTGCCTACAGGGTTGTGACTGAAGCTTTCTTT
NA	TRBV7-9	TRBJ2-3	NA	CASSFGSHPDTQYF	TGTGCCAGCAGCTTTGGCTCCCATCCAGATACGCAGTATTTT
TRBD2	TRBV15	TRBJ2-2	NA	CATSRLKLASGTGELFF	TGTGCCACCAGCAGACTCAAACTAGCGAGTGGCACCGGGGAGCTGTTTTTT
TRBD2	TRBV7-2	TRBJ2-1	NA	CASSTGGAVSSYNEQFF	TGTGCCAGCAGCACGGGGGGGGCGGTTAGCTCCTACAATGAGCAGTTCTTC
TRBD2	TRBV27	TRBJ2-3	few	CASSSHSGGKDTQYF	TGTGCCAGCAGTTCCCATAGCGGGGGGAAAGATACGCAGTATTTT
TRBD1	TRBV28	TRBJ1-2	few	CASSSGGETGSYGYTF	TGTGCCAGCAGTTCCGGCGGAGAGACAGGGAGCTATGGCTACACCTTC
NA	TRBV6-5	TRBJ1-6	once	CASSYSGGTNSPLHF	TGTGCCAGCAGTTACTCTGGGGGAACTAATTCACCCCTCCACTTT
TRBD1	TRBV9	TRBJ2-7	few	CASSVAGTGAFGEQYF	TGTGCCAGCAGCGTAGCCGGGACAGGGGCATTTGGCGAGCAGTACTTC
NA	TRBV5-1	TRBJ1-5	few	CASSLGGQGRNQPQHF	TGCGCCAGCAGCTTGGGAGGGCAGGGGCGTAATCAGCCCCAGCATTTT
TRBD2	TRBV20-1	TRBJ2-5	NA	CSGRALETQYF	TGCAGCGGGAGGGCCCTGGAGACCCAGTACTTC
TRBD2	TRBV7-3	TRBJ2-4	NA	CASSLGPAGSGGGIQYF	TGTGCCAGCAGCTTAGGGCCGGCGGGCTCCGGCGGGGGCATTCAGTACTTC
NA	TRBV30	TRBJ2-7	NA	CAWTGTGVEQYF	TGTGCCTGGACCGGGACTGGGGTCGAGCAGTACTTC
NA	TRBV9	TRBJ1-2	few	CASSPLVGYGYTF	TGTGCCAGCAGCCCCCTCGTGGGCTATGGCTACACCTTC
TRBD1	TRBV6-5	TRBJ1-2	few	CASSYNDRDGYGYTF	TGTGCCAGCAGTTACAACGACAGGGACGGCTATGGCTACACCTTC